The clone carrying this T cell receptor beta chain turned up a few times. Its antigen is unknown. Blood was collected once per donor into heparin, averaging approximately 110 mL. The source of the sample is a study of beta chain features in type 1 diabetes. Findings and limits, study-wide: cDNA-based reads could over-represent cells with high TCR expression. The VDJ junctions of type 1 diabetes patients carried fewer insertions and more deletions.

The length of the CDR3 is 14 residues. Germline lookup yields CDR1 MDHEN and CDR2 SYDVKM. V was shortened by 3 bases and J by 3 bases, with 12 bases between the two germline ends. The study reverse transcribed the entire isolated RNA, so it sequenced expressed TCRB transcripts. Method: immunoSEQ multiplex PCR; TCRdb's copy keeps in-frame clones and lacks some. Among fewer than 900,000 clones listed, roughly 15% were seen once. This sequence originates from a young woman in good health. The chain links TRBV28 to TRBJ2-7; possibly TRBD2 for D (5 bases). The sample was naive CD4+ T cells from blood. The CDR3 reads CASSLRTFLYEQYF. The CDR3 coding sequence is TGTGCCAGCAGTTTGAGGACTTTCCTCTACGAGCAGTACTTC. The full variable domain, rest sourced from reference TRBV28 and TRBJ2-7, is DVKVTQSSRYLVKRTGEKVFLECVQDMDHENMFWYRQDPGLGLRLIYFSYDVKMKEKGDIPEGYSVSREKKERFSLILESASTNQTSMYLCASSLRTFLYEQYFGPGTRLTVT.